This T cell receptor (beta chain) was observed in a study of T cell repertoires in cytomegalovirus infection. Study background: Selection of CMV epitopes for the study included recently identified HLA-C-restricted and well-studied HLA-B-restricted ones. Findings and caveats of the study: HLA-C-restricted CMV-specific TCR beta clonotypes prevailed in the ex vivo response.

V lost 8 bases and J lost 10; bases outside the gene matches: 9. Germline CDR1 KGHDR, CDR2 SFDVKD. The CDR3 covers 14 residues. Using its own MiXCR run on the reads, TCRdb lists one record per CDR3 protein. The table shows roughly 310,000 distinct CDR3 sequences, with around 29% occurring only once. Regarding this clonotype: What it recognizes is unknown.

Sequenced here: cultured PBMCs, sampled from culture after CMV antigen stimulation. The TCR comes from a human donor in good health (CMV status not recorded). Some clones in this sample may be carry-over from other donors' samples. The rearrangement joins TRBV24-1 to TRBJ2-1, with 11 positions matching TRBD2. The CDR3: CATTSSGRIWEQFF. The DNA for the CDR3 is TGTGCCACCACCTCTAGCGGGAGGATCTGGGAGCAGTTCTTC.